The source of this T cell receptor beta chain is a study of T cell repertoires and leukemia-associated antigens. Study-wide context: Each sample gave roughly 3 to 5.5 million effective reads.

Regarding this clonotype: Its target is unknown.

TCRdb redid the calling of the 5' RACE reads with MiXCR, one entry per CDR3 protein. The data hold over 10,000 distinct CDR3 sequences, with 35% to 45% observed a single time. With 3 bases removed from V and 5 bases from J, the gap between germline ends came to 11 bases. The CDR3 has 13 residues. Germline values: CDR1 SGHTA, CDR2 FQGNSA. General study points: Whether expanded clones are antigen-specific and functional remains untested.

The sample comprised CD3+ T cells sorted from blood and cultured. This chain links TRBV7-2 with TRBJ2-7, with D possibly being TRBD1 or TRBD2 (5 bases each). The TCR comes from a female donor in good health. Here the CDR3 reads CASSFGTRHEQYF. CDR3 nucleotide sequence: TGTGCCAGCAGCTTTGGGACGAGACACGAGCAGTACTTC.